These 20 T cell receptor beta chains came from one sample sequenced in a study of radiation and T cells in renal cell carcinoma. Produced via immunoSEQ multiplex PCR; TCRdb's table is partial and in-frame only. The sample holds about 150,000 clones; approximately 90% are singletons and the top ten take 4.1%. This sample's time point: baseline pretreatment blood. Treatment in this sample: 15 Gy SBRT to primary tumor, nephrectomy 4 weeks later. The sequencing here drew on blood, taken from a patient whose treatment included radiotherapy and nephrectomy. These receptors all stem from a woman aged 70-85 years with renal cell carcinoma.

The gene calls are TRBV15 and TRBJ2-3, with 7 bases fitting TRBD2. Per germline, CDR1 LNHNV and CDR2 YYDKDF (reference sequence). J was trimmed by 1 base and V by 5 bases; bases with no gene match: 3. The CDR3 is 14 residues long. CDR3: CATSLSGRTDTQYF. CDR3 in DNA: TGTGCCACCAGCCTTAGCGGGCGCACAGATACGCAGTATTTT.

This clone was found once. V and J are TRBV20-1 and TRBJ2-5; D not certain. Germline V gene lookup returns CDR1 DFQATT and CDR2 SNEGSKA (reference sequence). Trimming pared 6 bases from V and 5 bases from J, leaving 10 bases between. The CDR3 spans 11 residues. The CDR3 reads CSAGLGETQYF. In DNA form, the CDR3 reads TGCAGTGCCGGGCTTGGGGAGACCCAGTACTTC.

The chain joins TRBV9 to TRBJ2-3; the D gene is possibly TRBD2 (5 bases). CDR3 length: 13 amino acids. In germline, CDR1 is SGDLS, CDR2 YYNGEE. Trimming shortened V by 5 bases and J by 2 bases, and 9 bases separated the two germline ends. The CDR3 protein is CASRNSATDTQYF. For the CDR3, the DNA is TGTGCCAGCAGGAATAGCGCCACAGATACGCAGTATTTT.

This chain connects TRBV30 to TRBJ1-2; 7 bases align to TRBD1. CDR3 length: 14 amino acids. Germline V gene data show CDR1 as GTSNPN and CDR2 as SVGIG (reference sequence). The ends lost 2 bases at V and 4 bases at J; junction bases unmatched: 7. The DNA of the CDR3 is TGTGCCTGGAGTCCCCCGGGGGACAGCTATGGCTACACCTTC. It specifies CAWSPPGDSYGYTF.

The chain is built from TRBV7-9 and TRBJ2-2; D is unresolved. This CDR3 region has 13 residues. From germline, CDR1 is SEHNR and CDR2 FQNEAQ (reference sequence). Trimming stripped 2 bases from V and 5 bases from J, with 6 bases between. CDR3 region: CASSLSPTGELFF. The CDR3 nucleotides are TGTGCCAGCAGCTTATCCCCAACCGGGGAGCTGTTTTTT.

The gene calls are TRBV28 and TRBJ1-4, with TRBD1 matching over 8 bases. The CDR3 extends over 14 amino acids. Germline V gene lookup returns CDR1 MDHEN and CDR2 SYDVKM. The trim removed 7 bases at V and 4 bases at J, leaving 5 bases unmatched. The CDR3 here is CASNLQGVNEKLFF. As DNA, the CDR3 is TGTGCCAGCAACCTACAGGGGGTTAATGAAAAACTGTTTTTT.

The chain joins TRBV7-9 to TRBJ2-1; 12 bases are shared with TRBD2. This CDR3 has 15 residues. V gave up 3 bases and J gave up 11 bases; unmatched junction bases: 8. Germline CDR1 is SEHNR and CDR2 is FQNEAQ (reference sequence). The CDR3 reads CASSLQGLAGGQQFF. The CDR3 coding sequence is TGTGCCAGCAGCTTGCAGGGGCTAGCGGGGGGGCAGCAGTTCTTC. Looking up the rest from reference TRBV7-9 and TRBJ2-1 gives the full variable domain: DTGVSQNPRHKITKRGQNVTFRCDPISEHNRLYWYRQTLGQGPEFLTYFQNEAQLEKSRLLSDRFSAERPKGSFSTLEIQRTEQGDSAMYLCASSLQGLAGGQQFFGPGTRLTVL.

The V and J genes are TRBV6-6 and TRBJ1-5; tentatively, D is TRBD1 (5 bases). Germline V gene data show CDR1 as MNHNY and CDR2 as SVGAGI (reference sequence). Trimming took 3 bases from V and 6 from J, leaving 12 bases between them. This CDR3 is built from 14 residues. The CDR3 nucleotides read TGTGCCAGCAGTTATGGATCTCAGGGTCAGCCCCAGCATTTT. This codes for CASSYGSQGQPQHF.

This clone was picked up one time. V and J are TRBV7-2 and TRBJ1-1; unclear D gene. This CDR3 comprises 13 residues. Between the trimmed V and J ends, which lost 2 bases and 1 base, there was a span of 5 bases. CDR1 and CDR2 from the germline V gene are SGHTA and FQGNSA. The CDR3 is CASSLIRNTEAFF. The CDR3 DNA is TGTGCCAGCAGCTTAATAAGGAACACTGAAGCTTTCTTT.

This chain links TRBV5-1 with TRBJ1-6; TRBD1 matches 9 bases. The V gene's germline CDR1 is SGHRS and CDR2 YFSETQ. Trimming removed 4 bases from V and 7 bases from J; junction bases left unmatched: 0. The CDR3 consists of 13 residues. The CDR3 is CASSGTGNSPLHF. In DNA, the CDR3 is TGCGCCAGCAGCGGGACAGGGAATTCACCCCTCCACTTT.

This clone occurred once. The genes are TRBV19 and TRBJ2-1; 7 nucleotides line up with TRBD1. Trimming took 4 bases from V and 0 from J; bases not matched to a gene: 3. This CDR3 is built from 15 residues. The germline V gene encodes CDR1 LNHDA and CDR2 SQIVND (reference sequence). CDR3 residues: CASSKQGSSYNEQFF. In DNA, the CDR3 is TGTGCCAGTAGTAAACAGGGGAGCTCCTACAATGAGCAGTTCTTC. Full variable domain (remainder filled in from reference TRBV19 and TRBJ2-1): DGGITQSPKYLFRKEGQNVTLSCEQNLNHDAMYWYRQDPGQGLRLIYYSQIVNDFQKGDIAEGYSVSREKKESFPLTVTSAQKNPTAFYLCASSKQGSSYNEQFFGPGTRLTVL.

V usage is TRBV5-8 and J usage is TRBJ1-5, with D uncertain. V was cut by 0 bases and J by 5 bases, with 3 bases left in between. This CDR3 spans 12 amino acids. Per the germline V gene, CDR1 is SGHTS and CDR2 is YDEGEE. CDR3 coding DNA: TGTGCCAGCAGCTTGGATTATCAGCCCCAGCATTTT. It specifies CASSLDYQPQHF. The complete variable domain, with remaining parts taken from reference TRBV5-8 and TRBJ1-5, reads EAGVTQSPTHLIKTRGQQATLRCSPISGHTSVYWYQQALGLGLQFLLWYDEGEERNRGNFPPRFSGRQFPNYSSELNVNALELEDSALYLCASSLDYQPQHFGDGTRLSIL.

The chain combines TRBV5-6 with TRBJ2-2, with TRBD1 matching 7 bases. Germline CDR1 SGHDT, CDR2 YYEEEE. The CDR3 has 16 residues. V shed 4 bases and J 2 bases; nucleotides not matched to a gene: 8. CDR3 residues: CASSPLGQVNTGELFF. The CDR3 nucleotides read TGTGCCAGCAGCCCCCTAGGACAGGTTAACACCGGGGAGCTGTTTTTT.

The genes are TRBV30 and TRBJ1-1, with D perhaps TRBD1 (6 bases). The V end lost 2 bases, the J end lost 1 base, and 8 bases lay between the germline ends. This CDR3 region has 13 residues. Germline loops: CDR1 GTSNPN, CDR2 SVGIG (reference sequence). DNA of the CDR3: TGTGCCTGGAGTCACAGGGAGAACACTGAAGCTTTCTTT. It specifies CAWSHRENTEAFF.

The chain carries TRBV5-1 and TRBJ1-6, with TRBD1 matching 10 bases. Trimming removed 3 bases from V and 10 bases from J; junction bases left unmatched: 7. Germline V gives CDR1 SGHRS, CDR2 YFSETQ. There are 15 residues in the CDR3. CDR3 protein: CASSWQGQGSSPLHF. CDR3 coding DNA: TGCGCCAGCAGCTGGCAGGGACAGGGGAGCTCACCCCTCCACTTT.

The V call is TRBV5-6, the J call TRBJ2-1; D is undetermined. The germline CDR1 and CDR2 sequences are SGHDT and YYEEEE. The CDR3 is 11 residues long. V lost 3 bases to trimming and J lost 6 bases, with 4 bases between them. The CDR3 loop is CASSYLNEQFF. The CDR3 bases are TGTGCCAGCAGCTACCTCAATGAGCAGTTCTTC.

The chain combines TRBV5-1 with TRBJ2-5; possibly TRBD2 for D (5 bases). The CDR3 totals 14 residues. Germline V gene sequence: CDR1 SGHRS, CDR2 YFSETQ. V was shortened by 4 bases and J by 1 base, with 11 bases between the two germline ends. The CDR3 DNA reads TGCGCCAGCAGCCCCGGGAAGTCCCAAGAGACCCAGTACTTC. Protein product: CASSPGKSQETQYF.

The chain is built from TRBV11-3 and TRBJ1-2, with no clear D. V lost 5 bases and J 6 bases, leaving 19 bases between the germline ends. Germline CDR1 is SGHNT and CDR2 is YENEEA. This CDR3 spans 15 amino acids. CDR3 nucleotide sequence: TGTGCCAGCAGCCCAAGGACTTCCCGGACGGATGGCTACACCTTC. Protein sequence: CASSPRTSRTDGYTF.

The chain is built from TRBV27 and TRBJ1-5; no clear D. The V end was cut by 5 bases, the J end by 2 bases, with 13 bases between. Germline V gives CDR1 MNHEY, CDR2 SMNVEV (reference sequence). There are 15 residues in the CDR3. The CDR3 sequence is CASSTRKPGNQPQHF. The CDR3 nucleotides are TGTGCCAGCAGTACCCGAAAGCCTGGCAATCAGCCCCAGCATTTT.

The chain carries TRBV7-8 and TRBJ2-5, with TRBD1 identical over 8 bases. Trimming at V came to 5 bases and at J to 2 bases, leaving 4 bases not matched to a gene. Germline CDR1 reads SGHVS; CDR2 reads FQNEAQ. The length of the CDR3 is 14 residues. CDR3 sequence: CASSAGQGQETQYF. The DNA of the CDR3 is TGTGCCAGCAGCGCCGGACAGGGTCAAGAGACCCAGTACTTC.